The 7 T cell receptor beta chains reported below all come from one sample, sequenced in a study of beta chain features in type 1 diabetes. Expressed TCRB transcripts were sequenced because the isolated RNA had all been reverse transcribed beforehand. Sequencing used immunoSEQ multiplex PCR; TCRdb keeps in-frame clones, though not all of them. The table lists 130,000 or so clones, roughly 10% of them singletons. Sequenced: central memory CD4+ T cells from blood. These receptors were obtained from a woman in her 40s in good health.

The gene calls are TRBV4-2 and TRBJ2-1, with 8 bases matching TRBD2. This CDR3 has 16 residues. Germline V gives CDR1 LGHNA, CDR2 YNFKEQ. Trimming at V came to 4 bases and at J to 6 bases, leaving 11 bases not matched to a gene. Written as DNA, the CDR3 is TGTGCCAGCAGCCCCGGCGGGCTAGCGGGCGCCAATGAGCAGTTCTTC. It yields the protein CASSPGGLAGANEQFF.

This clone has more than one count but fewer than ten. The chain joins TRBV19 to TRBJ2-1; TRBD1 matches at 10 bases. The V gene end was trimmed by 5 bases and the J gene end by 7 bases; junction bases not matched to a gene: 5. The CDR3 has 14 residues. CDR1 is LNHDA, CDR2 SQIVND, per germline (reference sequence). The CDR3 region has the DNA TGTGCCAGTAGTCCCGGGACAGGGGATAATGAGCAGTTCTTC. This codes for CASSPGTGDNEQFF.

The chain combines TRBV15 with TRBJ2-1; D may be TRBD1 (5 bases). The CDR3 spans 14 residues. Trimming pared 0 bases from V and 15 bases from J, leaving 18 bases between. CDR1 LNHNV and CDR2 YYDKDF come from the germline V gene (reference sequence). CDR3 protein: CATSRDFQGRAVFF. The DNA of the CDR3 is TGTGCCACCAGCAGAGATTTTCAGGGCAGGGCCGTGTTCTTC. Full variable domain (missing parts from reference TRBV15 and TRBJ2-1): DAMVIQNPRYQVTQFGKPVTLSCSQTLNHNVMYWYQQKSSQAPKLLFHYYDKDFNNEADTPDNFQSRRPNTSFCFLDIRSPGLGDTAMYLCATSRDFQGRAVFFGPGTRLTVL.

This clone was observed a handful of times. The CDR3, as DNA: TGTGCCAGCAGTGAAGCGCTTCTAGGCTATGGCTACACCTTC. It specifies CASSEALLGYGYTF. The chain employs TRBV6-1 and TRBJ1-2; D is undetermined. Trimming cost V 0 bases and J 4 bases, with 9 bases left between them. This CDR3 comprises 14 residues. Germline V gene lookup returns CDR1 MNHNS and CDR2 SASEGT.

This clone was observed a few times. The CDR3 region has the DNA TGTGCCAGCTCGGTCGCAACAGATACGCAGTATTTT. This codes for CASSVATDTQYF. The gene calls are TRBV2 and TRBJ2-3, with D unclear. This CDR3 is 12 amino acids long. Between the trimmed V and J ends, which lost 8 bases and 3 bases, there was a span of 9 bases. Looked up from germline, CDR1 is SNHLY and CDR2 is FYNNEI.

This clone turned up a few times. This chain links TRBV7-2 with TRBJ2-5; D gene ambiguous. Germline V lookup: CDR1 SGHTA, CDR2 FQGNSA. This CDR3 is 13 amino acids long. V lost 3 bases and J 5 bases, leaving 10 bases between the germline ends. The CDR3 DNA is TGTGCCAGCAGCTTCGTGGGCTCGGAGACCCAGTACTTC. Encoded protein: CASSFVGSETQYF. The complete variable domain, with remaining parts taken from reference TRBV7-2 and TRBJ2-5, reads GAGVSQSPSNKVTEKGKDVELRCDPISGHTALYWYRQSLGQGLEFLIYFQGNSAPDKSGLPSDRFSAERTGGSVSTLTIQRTQQEDSAVYLCASSFVGSETQYFGPGTRLLVL.

This clone was seen only a few times. The V gene is TRBV5-1, the J gene TRBJ2-7; D is ambiguous. CDR3 length: 12 residues. The germline V gene encodes CDR1 SGHRS and CDR2 YFSETQ. Trimming pared 1 base from V and 4 bases from J, leaving 6 bases between. Here the CDR3 reads CASSLSQYEQYF. CDR3 coding DNA: TGCGCCAGCAGCTTGAGTCAGTACGAGCAGTACTTC.